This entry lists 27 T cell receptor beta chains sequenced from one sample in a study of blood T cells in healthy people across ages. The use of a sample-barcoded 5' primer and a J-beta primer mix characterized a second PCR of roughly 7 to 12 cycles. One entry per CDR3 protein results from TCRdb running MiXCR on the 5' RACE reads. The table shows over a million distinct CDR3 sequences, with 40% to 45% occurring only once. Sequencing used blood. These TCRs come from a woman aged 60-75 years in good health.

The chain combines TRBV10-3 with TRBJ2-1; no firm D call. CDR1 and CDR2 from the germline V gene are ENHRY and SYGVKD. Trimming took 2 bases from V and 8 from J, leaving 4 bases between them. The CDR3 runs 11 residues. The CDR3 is CAISERDEQFF. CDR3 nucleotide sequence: TGTGCCATCAGTGAGAGGGATGAGCAGTTCTTC.

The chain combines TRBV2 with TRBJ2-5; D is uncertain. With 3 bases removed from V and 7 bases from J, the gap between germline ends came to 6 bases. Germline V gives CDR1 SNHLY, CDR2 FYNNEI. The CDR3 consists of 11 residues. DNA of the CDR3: TGTGCCAGCAGTGATTCGGGGACCCAGTACTTC. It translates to CASSDSGTQYF. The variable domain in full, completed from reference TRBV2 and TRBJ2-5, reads EPEVTQTPSHQVTQMGQEVILRCVPISNHLYFYWYRQILGQKVEFLVSFYNNEISEKSEIFDDQFSVERPDGSNFTLKIRSTKLEDSAMYFCASSDSGTQYFGPGTRLLVL.

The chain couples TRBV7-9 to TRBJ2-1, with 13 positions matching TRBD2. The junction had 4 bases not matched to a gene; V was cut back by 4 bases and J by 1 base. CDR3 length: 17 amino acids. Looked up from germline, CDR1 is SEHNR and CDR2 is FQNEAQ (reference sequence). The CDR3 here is CASSSGGLAGSYNEQFF. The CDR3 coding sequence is TGTGCCAGCAGCTCCGGGGGACTAGCGGGATCCTACAATGAGCAGTTCTTC.

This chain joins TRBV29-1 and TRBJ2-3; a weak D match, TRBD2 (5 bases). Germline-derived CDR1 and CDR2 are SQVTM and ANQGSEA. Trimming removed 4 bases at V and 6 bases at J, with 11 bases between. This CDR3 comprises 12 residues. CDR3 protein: CSVGVGVDTQYF. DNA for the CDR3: TGCAGCGTTGGGGTGGGAGTGGATACGCAGTATTTT.

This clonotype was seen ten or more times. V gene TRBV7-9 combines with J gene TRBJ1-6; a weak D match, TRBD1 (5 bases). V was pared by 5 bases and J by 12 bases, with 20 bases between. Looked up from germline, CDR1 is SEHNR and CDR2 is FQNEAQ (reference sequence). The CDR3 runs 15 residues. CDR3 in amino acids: CASSPTGTGLQPLHF. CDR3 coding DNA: TGTGCCAGCAGCCCCACCGGGACGGGACTTCAACCCCTCCACTTT.

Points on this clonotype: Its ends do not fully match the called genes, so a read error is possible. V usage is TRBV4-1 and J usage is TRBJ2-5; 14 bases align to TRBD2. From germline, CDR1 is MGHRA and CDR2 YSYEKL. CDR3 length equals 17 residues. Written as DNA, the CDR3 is TGCGCCAGCAGCCAAGGGACTAGCGGGGGGAACCAAGAGACCCAGAACTTC. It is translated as CASSQGTSGGNQETQNF.

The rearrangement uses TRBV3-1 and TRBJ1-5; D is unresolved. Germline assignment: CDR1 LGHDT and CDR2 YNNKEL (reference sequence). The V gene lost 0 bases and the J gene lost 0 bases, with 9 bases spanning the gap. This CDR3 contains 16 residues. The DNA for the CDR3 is TGTGCCAGCAGCCAAGACCCCGGGCCTAGCAATCAGCCCCAGCATTTT. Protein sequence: CASSQDPGPSNQPQHF.

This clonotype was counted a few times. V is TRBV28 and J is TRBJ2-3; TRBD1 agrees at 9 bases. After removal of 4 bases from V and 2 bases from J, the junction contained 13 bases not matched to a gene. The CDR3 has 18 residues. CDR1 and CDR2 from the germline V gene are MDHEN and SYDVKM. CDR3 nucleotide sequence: TGTGCCAGCAGTTCGACAGGGGGTGGAGGAGGATACACAGATACGCAGTATTTT. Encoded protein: CASSSTGGGGGYTDTQYF.

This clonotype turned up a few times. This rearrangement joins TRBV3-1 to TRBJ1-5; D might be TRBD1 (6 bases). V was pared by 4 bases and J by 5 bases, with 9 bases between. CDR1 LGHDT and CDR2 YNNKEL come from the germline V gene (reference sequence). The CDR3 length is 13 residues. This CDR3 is CASSRSGDQPQHF. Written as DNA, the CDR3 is TGTGCCAGCAGCCGGTCAGGGGATCAGCCCCAGCATTTT. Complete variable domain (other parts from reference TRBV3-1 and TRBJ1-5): DTAVSQTPKYLVTQMGNDKSIKCEQNLGHDTMYWYKQDSKKFLKIMFSYNNKELIINETVPNRFSPKSPDKAHLNLHINSLELGDSAVYFCASSRSGDQPQHFGDGTRLSIL.

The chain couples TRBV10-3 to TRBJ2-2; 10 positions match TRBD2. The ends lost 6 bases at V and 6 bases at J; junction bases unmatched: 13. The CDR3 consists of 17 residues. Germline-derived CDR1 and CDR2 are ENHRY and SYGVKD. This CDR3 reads CAISQLLAGEGAGELFF. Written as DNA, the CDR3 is TGTGCCATCAGCCAGCTCCTAGCGGGAGAAGGGGCCGGGGAGCTGTTTTTT.

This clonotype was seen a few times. The CDR3 bases are TGCAGTGCTAGAGACACCGGGACTAGTGCCTCCTTGAATGAGCAGTTCTTC. It codes for CSARDTGTSASLNEQFF. The chain combines TRBV20-1 with TRBJ2-1; TRBD2 aligns across 8 bases. CDR3 length: 17 amino acids. Germline V CDR1 and CDR2: DFQATT, SNEGSKA (reference sequence). Trimming cost V 0 bases and J 7 bases; bases outside gene matches: 14.

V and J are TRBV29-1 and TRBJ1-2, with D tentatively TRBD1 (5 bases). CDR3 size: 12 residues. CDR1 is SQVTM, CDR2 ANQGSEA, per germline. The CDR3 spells CSGRGVGYGYTF. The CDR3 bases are TGCAGTGGGCGGGGGGTTGGCTATGGCTACACCTTC.

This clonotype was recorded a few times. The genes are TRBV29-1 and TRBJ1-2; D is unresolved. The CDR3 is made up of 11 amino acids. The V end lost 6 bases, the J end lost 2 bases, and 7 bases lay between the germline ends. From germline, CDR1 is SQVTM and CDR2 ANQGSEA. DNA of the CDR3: TGCAGCGTAGAGGCGAACTATGGCTACACCTTC. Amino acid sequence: CSVEANYGYTF.

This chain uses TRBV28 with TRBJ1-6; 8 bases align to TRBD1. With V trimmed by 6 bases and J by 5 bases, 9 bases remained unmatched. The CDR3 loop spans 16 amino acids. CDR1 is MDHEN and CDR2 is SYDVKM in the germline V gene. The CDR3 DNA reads TGTGCCAGCAGGGCAGGGGACAGGTCGGATAATTCACCCCTCCACTTT. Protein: CASRAGDRSDNSPLHF.

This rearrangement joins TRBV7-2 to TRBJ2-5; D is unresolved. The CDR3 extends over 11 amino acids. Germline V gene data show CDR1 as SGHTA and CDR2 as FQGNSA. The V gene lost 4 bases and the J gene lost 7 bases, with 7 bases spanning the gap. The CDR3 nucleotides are TGTGCCAGCAGCTACTCAGGGACCCAGTACTTC. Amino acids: CASSYSGTQYF.

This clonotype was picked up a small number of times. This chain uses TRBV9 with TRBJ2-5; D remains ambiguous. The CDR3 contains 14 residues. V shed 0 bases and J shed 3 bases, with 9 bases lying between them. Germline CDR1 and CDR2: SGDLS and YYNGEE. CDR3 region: CASSVGSGEETQYF. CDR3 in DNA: TGTGCCAGCAGCGTAGGCTCAGGTGAAGAGACCCAGTACTTC.

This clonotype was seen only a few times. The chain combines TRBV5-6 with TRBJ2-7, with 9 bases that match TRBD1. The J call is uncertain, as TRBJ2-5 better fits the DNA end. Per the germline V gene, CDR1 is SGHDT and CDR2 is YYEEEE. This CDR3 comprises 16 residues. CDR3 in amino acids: CASSALTTGGKETQYF. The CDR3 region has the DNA TGTGCCAGCAGCGCCCTTACGACAGGGGGAAAAGAGACCCAGTACTTC.

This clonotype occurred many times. The CDR3 nucleotides are TGCGCCAGCAGCCCACCAGGGGGTCGAGGCAGCACAGATACGCAGTATTTT. Translation gives CASSPPGGRGSTDTQYF. This chain links TRBV5-1 with TRBJ2-3, with TRBD1 matching over 7 bases. The V gene end was trimmed by 4 bases and the J gene end by 0 bases; junction bases not matched to a gene: 11. This CDR3 contains 17 residues. From germline, CDR1 is SGHRS and CDR2 YFSETQ.

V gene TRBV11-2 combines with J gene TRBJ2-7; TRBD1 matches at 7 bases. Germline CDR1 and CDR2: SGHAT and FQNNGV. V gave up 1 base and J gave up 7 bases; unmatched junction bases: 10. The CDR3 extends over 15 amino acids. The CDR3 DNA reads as TGTGCCAGCAGCTTAGTAGGGACAGACATGGGGGAGCAGTACTTC. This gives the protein CASSLVGTDMGEQYF. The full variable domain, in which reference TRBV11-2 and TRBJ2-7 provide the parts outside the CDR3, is EAGVAQSPRYKIIEKRQSVAFWCNPISGHATLYWYQQILGQGPKLLIQFQNNGVVDDSQLPKDRFSAERLKGVDSTLKIQPAKLEDSAVYLCASSLVGTDMGEQYFGPGTRLTVT.

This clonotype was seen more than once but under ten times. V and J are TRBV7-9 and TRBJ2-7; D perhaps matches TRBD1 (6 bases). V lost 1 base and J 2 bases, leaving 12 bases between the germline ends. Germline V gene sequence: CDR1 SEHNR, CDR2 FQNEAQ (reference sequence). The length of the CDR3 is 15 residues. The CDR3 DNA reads TGTGCCAGCAGCTTAGAAGCAGGGGTCCCCTACGAGCAGTACTTC. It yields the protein CASSLEAGVPYEQYF.

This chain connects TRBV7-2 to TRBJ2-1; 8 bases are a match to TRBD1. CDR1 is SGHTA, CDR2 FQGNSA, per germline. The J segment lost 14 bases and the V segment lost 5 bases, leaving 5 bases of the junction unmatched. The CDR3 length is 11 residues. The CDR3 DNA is TGTGCCAGCAGCACAGGGGGTAGCGAGTTCTTC. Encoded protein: CASSTGGSEFF.

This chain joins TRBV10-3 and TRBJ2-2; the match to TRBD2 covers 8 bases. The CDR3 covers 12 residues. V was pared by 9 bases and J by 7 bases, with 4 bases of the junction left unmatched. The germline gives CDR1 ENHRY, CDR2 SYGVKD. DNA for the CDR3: TGTGCCATGGGACTAGGGGTCGGGGAGCTGTTTTTT. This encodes CAMGLGVGELFF.

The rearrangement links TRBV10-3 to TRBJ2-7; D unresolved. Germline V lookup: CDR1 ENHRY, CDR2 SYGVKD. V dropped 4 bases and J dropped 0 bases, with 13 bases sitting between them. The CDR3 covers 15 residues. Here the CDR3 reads CAISAPSVGSYEQYF. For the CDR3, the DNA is TGTGCCATCAGTGCTCCTAGTGTGGGCTCCTACGAGCAGTACTTC.

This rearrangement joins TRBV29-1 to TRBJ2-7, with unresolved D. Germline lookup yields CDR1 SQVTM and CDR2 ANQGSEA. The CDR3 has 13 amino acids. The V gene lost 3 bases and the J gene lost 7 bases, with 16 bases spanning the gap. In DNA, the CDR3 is TGCAGCGTTGACCTAACCTCCTACAATGAGCAGTACTTC. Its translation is CSVDLTSYNEQYF.

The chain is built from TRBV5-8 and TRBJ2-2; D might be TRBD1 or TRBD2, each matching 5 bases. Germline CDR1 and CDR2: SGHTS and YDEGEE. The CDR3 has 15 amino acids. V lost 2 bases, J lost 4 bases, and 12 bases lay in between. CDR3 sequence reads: CASSFRDGGTGELFF. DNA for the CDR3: TGTGCCAGCAGCTTTCGGGACGGTGGCACCGGGGAGCTGTTTTTT.

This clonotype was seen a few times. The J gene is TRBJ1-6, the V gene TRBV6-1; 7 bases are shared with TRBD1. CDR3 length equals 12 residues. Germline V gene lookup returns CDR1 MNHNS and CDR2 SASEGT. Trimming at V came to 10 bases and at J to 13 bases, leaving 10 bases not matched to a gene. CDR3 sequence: CANSQGPGPLHF. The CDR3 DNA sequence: TGTGCCAACTCACAGGGGCCGGGGCCCCTCCACTTT.

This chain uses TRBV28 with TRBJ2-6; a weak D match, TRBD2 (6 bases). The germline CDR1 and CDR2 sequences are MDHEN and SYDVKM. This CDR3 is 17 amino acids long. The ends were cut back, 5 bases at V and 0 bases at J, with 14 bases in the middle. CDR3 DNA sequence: TGTGCCAGCAGTCATGCGGGAATGACCTCTGGGGCCAACGTCCTGACTTTC. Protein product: CASSHAGMTSGANVLTF.